The rows below give T cell receptor beta chains drawn from one sample of a study of OX40 agonist ivuxolimab in advanced cancers. Assay: immunoSEQ multiplex PCR; the TCRdb copy retains only in-frame clones and omits some. The data hold about 46,000 clones, with about 90% observed a single time. The specimen was CD4+ or CD8+ T cells sorted from blood, collected in a trial of the OX40 agonist ivuxolimab. These receptors all stem from an adult with an advanced solid tumor such as melanoma, head and neck, liver or kidney cancer. Both conserved end residues are part of each CDR3. D genes are given only for firm matches. The size entry is marked missing in some rows and otherwise reads once, few, many or a size class.

j_gene: TRBJ1-4; abundance: NA; v_gene: TRBV11-3; d_gene: TRBD1; CDR3nt: TGTGCCAGCAGCTTAGAGGGCAGGGGGCCTGGTAATGAAAAACTGTTTTTT; CDR3aa: CASSLEGRGPGNEKLFF
j_gene: TRBJ2-7; abundance: NA; v_gene: TRBV7-3; d_gene: NA; CDR3nt: TGTGCCAGCAGCTTACCTATCCTTGGACAAAGCTCCTACGAGCAGTACTTC; CDR3aa: CASSLPILGQSSYEQYF
j_gene: TRBJ1-4; abundance: NA; v_gene: TRBV5-1; d_gene: TRBD1; CDR3nt: TGCGCCAGCAGCATGGGACAGGGGGGTAATGAAAAACTGTTTTTT; CDR3aa: CASSMGQGGNEKLFF
j_gene: TRBJ2-2; abundance: NA; v_gene: TRBV7-9; d_gene: NA; CDR3nt: TGTGCCAGCAGCTTATCAGGGGACGCGAACACCGGGGAGCTGTTTTTT; CDR3aa: CASSLSGDANTGELFF
j_gene: TRBJ1-5; abundance: NA; v_gene: TRBV5-6; d_gene: NA; CDR3nt: TGTGCCAGCAGCTTGGCAACAGGGTCCTGGGATCAGCCCCAGCATTTT; CDR3aa: CASSLATGSWDQPQHF
j_gene: TRBJ2-3; abundance: NA; v_gene: TRBV7-6; d_gene: NA; CDR3nt: TGTGCCAGCAGCCAAGGTCCCTCCGGCCCTACGCAGTATTTT; CDR3aa: CASSQGPSGPTQYF
j_gene: TRBJ1-1; abundance: NA; v_gene: TRBV11-2; d_gene: TRBD1; CDR3nt: TGTGCCAGCAGCATTCGGGACAGGGGGGAAGCTTTCTTT; CDR3aa: CASSIRDRGEAFF
j_gene: TRBJ2-1; abundance: NA; v_gene: TRBV30; d_gene: NA; CDR3nt: TGTGCCTGGAGTGTCAGGGCCAGGTTCAATGAGCAGTTCTTC; CDR3aa: CAWSVRARFNEQFF
j_gene: TRBJ2-7; abundance: NA; v_gene: TRBV4-2; d_gene: TRBD1; CDR3nt: TGTGCCAGCAGCCATGTGGGGGTTACAGGGGCCAACGAGCAGTACTTC; CDR3aa: CASSHVGVTGANEQYF
j_gene: TRBJ2-7; abundance: NA; v_gene: TRBV7-9; d_gene: NA; CDR3nt: TGTGCCAGCAGCCTACCCCAGGGCTACGAGCAGTACTTC; CDR3aa: CASSLPQGYEQYF
j_gene: TRBJ2-2; abundance: NA; v_gene: TRBV4-1; d_gene: NA; CDR3nt: TGCGCCAGCAGCCAAGTAACGACTACCACCGTGAACACCGGGGAGCTGTTTTTT; CDR3aa: CASSQVTTTTVNTGELFF
j_gene: TRBJ1-1; abundance: NA; v_gene: TRBV10-2; d_gene: NA; CDR3nt: TGCGCCAGCAAGTTGGCAGGGGTGGTTCCTGAAGCTTTCTTT; CDR3aa: CASKLAGVVPEAFF
j_gene: TRBJ1-2; abundance: NA; v_gene: TRBV4-1; d_gene: NA; CDR3nt: TGCGCCAGCAGCCAAGAAAGCTCGAAGTACCTCTATGGCTACACCTTC; CDR3aa: CASSQESSKYLYGYTF
j_gene: TRBJ2-7; abundance: NA; v_gene: TRBV21-1; d_gene: NA; CDR3nt: TGTGCCAGCAAGGAGGGGGCTGACGAGCAGTACTTC; CDR3aa: CASKEGADEQYF
j_gene: TRBJ2-5; abundance: NA; v_gene: TRBV18; d_gene: NA; CDR3nt: TGTGCCAGCTGCCCGGGGATACAAGAGACCCAGTACTTC; CDR3aa: CASCPGIQETQYF
j_gene: TRBJ1-1; abundance: once; v_gene: TRBV5-4; d_gene: NA; CDR3nt: TGTGCCAGCAGATGGGGGGGTGGAGATCCCACTGAAGCTTTCTTT; CDR3aa: CASRWGGGDPTEAFF
j_gene: TRBJ1-2; abundance: NA; v_gene: TRBV7-9; d_gene: NA; CDR3nt: TGTGCCAGCAGCTCGACGTGGGGGGACTTAGGCTACACCTTC; CDR3aa: CASSSTWGDLGYTF
j_gene: TRBJ1-1; abundance: few; v_gene: TRBV29-1; d_gene: TRBD1; CDR3nt: TGCAGCGTTGGGACAGGGAGCACTGAAGCTTTCTTT; CDR3aa: CSVGTGSTEAFF
j_gene: TRBJ1-1; abundance: NA; v_gene: TRBV19; d_gene: TRBD1; CDR3nt: TGTGCCAGTAGTAAGGGACAGACAAACACTGAAGCTTTCTTT; CDR3aa: CASSKGQTNTEAFF
j_gene: TRBJ2-3; abundance: once; v_gene: TRBV27; d_gene: TRBD2; CDR3nt: TGTGCCAGCAGAAACGTGGCTAGCGGGAGTTTGGATACGCAGTATTTT; CDR3aa: CASRNVASGSLDTQYF
j_gene: TRBJ1-2; abundance: NA; v_gene: TRBV2; d_gene: TRBD1; CDR3nt: TGTGCCAGCAGAGAAGGACAGGGGGCTAACTATGGCTACACCTTC; CDR3aa: CASREGQGANYGYTF
j_gene: TRBJ1-5; abundance: NA; v_gene: TRBV2; d_gene: NA; CDR3nt: TGTGCCAGCAGTGTAAGGGGAATGAGCTCCAATCAGCCCCAGCATTTT; CDR3aa: CASSVRGMSSNQPQHF
j_gene: TRBJ1-6; abundance: few; v_gene: TRBV5-4; d_gene: NA; CDR3nt: TGTGCCAGCAGCTTGGAAGGGGTCTCCTATAATTCACCCCTCCACTTT; CDR3aa: CASSLEGVSYNSPLHF
j_gene: TRBJ2-7; abundance: NA; v_gene: TRBV6-5; d_gene: TRBD1; CDR3nt: TGTGCCAGCCTCAACCCGACAGGGGTTGGCTACGAGCAGTACTTC; CDR3aa: CASLNPTGVGYEQYF
j_gene: TRBJ1-1; abundance: NA; v_gene: TRBV5-6; d_gene: NA; CDR3nt: TGTGCCAGCAGCGGGACATTGAACACTGAAGCTTTCTTT; CDR3aa: CASSGTLNTEAFF
j_gene: TRBJ1-4; abundance: NA; v_gene: TRBV10-2; d_gene: NA; CDR3nt: TGCGCCAGCAGGCCGGGAGCAACTAATGAAAAACTGTTTTTT; CDR3aa: CASRPGATNEKLFF
j_gene: TRBJ2-1; abundance: NA; v_gene: TRBV7-2; d_gene: TRBD2; CDR3nt: TGTGCCAGCAGCTTAGCTGTGTCGGGGGGATACAATGAGCAGTTCTTC; CDR3aa: CASSLAVSGGYNEQFF
j_gene: TRBJ2-1; abundance: NA; v_gene: TRBV19; d_gene: NA; CDR3nt: TGTGCCAGTAGCCGTCCCCATAGGGGCGATGAGCAGTTCTTC; CDR3aa: CASSRPHRGDEQFF
j_gene: TRBJ2-7; abundance: NA; v_gene: TRBV10-1; d_gene: TRBD1; CDR3nt: TGCGCCAGCAGTTGGGGACAGACCCCCTACGAGCAGTACTTC; CDR3aa: CASSWGQTPYEQYF
j_gene: TRBJ1-2; abundance: once; v_gene: TRBV16; d_gene: NA; CDR3nt: TGTGCCAGCAGCCGCGCAGGAAATCCTTCCTATGGCTACACCTTC; CDR3aa: CASSRAGNPSYGYTF
j_gene: TRBJ1-3; abundance: few; v_gene: TRBV6-5; d_gene: NA; CDR3nt: TGTGCCAGCAGTTCTGTTGGAAACACCATATATTTT; CDR3aa: CASSSVGNTIYF
j_gene: TRBJ2-2; abundance: few; v_gene: TRBV6-4; d_gene: TRBD2; CDR3nt: TGTGCCAGCAGTGAACTAGCGGGAGATAACACCGGGGAGCTGTTTTTT; CDR3aa: CASSELAGDNTGELFF
j_gene: TRBJ2-4; abundance: NA; v_gene: TRBV5-1; d_gene: NA; CDR3nt: TGCGCCAGCAGCTTGGAGGGCAGAGACATTCAGTACTTC; CDR3aa: CASSLEGRDIQYF
j_gene: TRBJ2-7; abundance: NA; v_gene: TRBV28; d_gene: TRBD1; CDR3nt: TGTGCCAGCAGTTCACAGGGACAGGGGGTATCCTACGAGCAGTACTTC; CDR3aa: CASSSQGQGVSYEQYF
j_gene: TRBJ2-1; abundance: few; v_gene: TRBV25-1; d_gene: TRBD2; CDR3nt: TGTGCCAGCACGGGACTAGCGGGCCTTAGCTCCTACAATGAGCAGTTCTTC; CDR3aa: CASTGLAGLSSYNEQFF
j_gene: TRBJ1-1; abundance: few; v_gene: TRBV2; d_gene: NA; CDR3nt: TGTGCCAGCAGTGTAAATTTGAACACTGAAGCTTTCTTT; CDR3aa: CASSVNLNTEAFF
j_gene: TRBJ2-3; abundance: NA; v_gene: TRBV27; d_gene: TRBD1; CDR3nt: TGTGCCAGCAGTATACGGACAGGGGGCTTAGCAGATACGCAGTATTTT; CDR3aa: CASSIRTGGLADTQYF
j_gene: TRBJ2-7; abundance: NA; v_gene: TRBV29-1; d_gene: NA; CDR3nt: TGCAGCGTTACCCATGAAAGGGTTCGGTATTTC; CDR3aa: CSVTHERVRYF
j_gene: TRBJ2-1; abundance: NA; v_gene: TRBV19; d_gene: NA; CDR3nt: TGTGCCAGTAGTCCCGGAGGGACGGTTGTGAATGAGCAGTTCTTC; CDR3aa: CASSPGGTVVNEQFF
j_gene: TRBJ2-7; abundance: NA; v_gene: TRBV5-5; d_gene: NA; CDR3nt: TGTGCCAGCAGCCCGTGGCCGGTTGGGGACTACGAGCAGTACTTC; CDR3aa: CASSPWPVGDYEQYF
j_gene: TRBJ1-1; abundance: NA; v_gene: TRBV11-2; d_gene: NA; CDR3nt: TGTGCCAGCAGCTTAGAAGTGTGGGGGCAGTTTGACACTGAAGCTTTCTTT; CDR3aa: CASSLEVWGQFDTEAFF
j_gene: TRBJ2-2; abundance: NA; v_gene: TRBV27; d_gene: TRBD1; CDR3nt: TGTGCCAGCAGTTTATCAGGACAGGTACCAACCGGGGAGCTGTTTTTT; CDR3aa: CASSLSGQVPTGELFF
j_gene: TRBJ2-6; abundance: NA; v_gene: TRBV7-9; d_gene: NA; CDR3nt: TGTGCCAGCAGCAGAAACTCTGGGGCCAACGTCCTGACTTTC; CDR3aa: CASSRNSGANVLTF
j_gene: TRBJ1-5; abundance: NA; v_gene: TRBV13; d_gene: TRBD1; CDR3nt: TGTGCCAGCAGTCCTACAGGGGCACATCAGCCCCAGCATTTT; CDR3aa: CASSPTGAHQPQHF
j_gene: TRBJ2-3; abundance: NA; v_gene: TRBV27; d_gene: TRBD1; CDR3nt: TGTGCCAGCAGTTTACGAACAGGGGTAGCAGATACGCAGTATTTT; CDR3aa: CASSLRTGVADTQYF
j_gene: TRBJ2-7; abundance: NA; v_gene: TRBV15; d_gene: TRBD1; CDR3nt: TGTGCCACCAGCAGAGTACAGGGGCGCGACGAGCAGTACTTC; CDR3aa: CATSRVQGRDEQYF
j_gene: TRBJ2-3; abundance: NA; v_gene: TRBV12-2; d_gene: NA; CDR3nt: TGTGCAAGTCGCCCCGCCCCGGACAGTAGCACAGATACGCAGTATTTT; CDR3aa: CASRPAPDSSTDTQYF
j_gene: TRBJ1-1; abundance: NA; v_gene: TRBV7-2; d_gene: NA; CDR3nt: TGTGCCAGCAGCTTAGTGGGAAGGGCTGAAGCTTTCTTT; CDR3aa: CASSLVGRAEAFF
j_gene: TRBJ2-1; abundance: NA; v_gene: TRBV19; d_gene: NA; CDR3nt: TGTGCCAGTAGCCCCCGGGCGGGCTACAATGAGCAGTTCTTC; CDR3aa: CASSPRAGYNEQFF
j_gene: TRBJ1-3; abundance: once; v_gene: TRBV9; d_gene: NA; CDR3nt: TGTGCCAGCAGCGCTACAGACGTTGGAAACACCATATATTTT; CDR3aa: CASSATDVGNTIYF
j_gene: TRBJ2-2; abundance: NA; v_gene: TRBV5-1; d_gene: NA; CDR3nt: TGCGCCAGCAGCTTGGAACGGTACCGAGGAGGGGAGCTGTTTTTT; CDR3aa: CASSLERYRGGELFF
j_gene: TRBJ1-3; abundance: NA; v_gene: TRBV6-4; d_gene: TRBD1; CDR3nt: TGTGCCAGCAGTAACGGGACAGGAGGTGGAAACACCATATATTTT; CDR3aa: CASSNGTGGGNTIYF
j_gene: TRBJ2-1; abundance: NA; v_gene: TRBV9; d_gene: TRBD2; CDR3nt: TGTGCCAGCAGCGTACGGGGGGGCCTGACCTACAATGAGCAGTTCTTC; CDR3aa: CASSVRGGLTYNEQFF
j_gene: TRBJ1-1; abundance: once; v_gene: TRBV2; d_gene: NA; CDR3nt: TGTGCCAGCAGTGAAGAGGGTTGGGGCACTGAAGCTTTCTTT; CDR3aa: CASSEEGWGTEAFF
j_gene: TRBJ1-3; abundance: NA; v_gene: TRBV6-6; d_gene: TRBD1; CDR3nt: TGTGCCAGCAGTTCAGGGGGCTCTGGAAACACCATATATTTT; CDR3aa: CASSSGGSGNTIYF
j_gene: TRBJ1-2; abundance: NA; v_gene: TRBV7-9; d_gene: TRBD1; CDR3nt: TGTGCCAGCAGCCCACCCCTCGGACAGGGGGCCTATGGCTACACCTTC; CDR3aa: CASSPPLGQGAYGYTF
j_gene: TRBJ2-3; abundance: once; v_gene: TRBV7-8; d_gene: TRBD1; CDR3nt: TGTGCCAGCAGCCACCAGGGACAGATATCCACAGATACGCAGTATTTT; CDR3aa: CASSHQGQISTDTQYF
j_gene: TRBJ1-2; abundance: NA; v_gene: TRBV5-5; d_gene: TRBD1; CDR3nt: TGTGCCAGCAGCCCACAGGGGGCTCTTATCTATGGCTACACCTTC; CDR3aa: CASSPQGALIYGYTF